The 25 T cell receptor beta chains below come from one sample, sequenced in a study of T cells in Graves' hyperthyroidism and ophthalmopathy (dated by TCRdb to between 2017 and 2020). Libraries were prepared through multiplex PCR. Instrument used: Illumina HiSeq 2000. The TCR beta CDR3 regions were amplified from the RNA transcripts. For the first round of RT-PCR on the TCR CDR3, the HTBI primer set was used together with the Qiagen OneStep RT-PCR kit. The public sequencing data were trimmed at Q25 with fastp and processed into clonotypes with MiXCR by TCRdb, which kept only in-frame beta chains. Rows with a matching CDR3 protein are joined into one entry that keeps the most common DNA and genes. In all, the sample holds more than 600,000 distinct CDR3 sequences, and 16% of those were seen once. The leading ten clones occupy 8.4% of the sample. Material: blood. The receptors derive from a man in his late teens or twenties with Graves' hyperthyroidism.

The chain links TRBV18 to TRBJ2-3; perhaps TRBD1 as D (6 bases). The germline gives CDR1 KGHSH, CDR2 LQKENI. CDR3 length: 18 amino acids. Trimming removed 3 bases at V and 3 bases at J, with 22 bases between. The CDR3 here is CASSPRTVGQRTTDTQYF. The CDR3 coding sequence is TGTGCCAGCTCACCCCGGACAGTAGGGCAAAGGACTACAGATACGCAGTATTTT.

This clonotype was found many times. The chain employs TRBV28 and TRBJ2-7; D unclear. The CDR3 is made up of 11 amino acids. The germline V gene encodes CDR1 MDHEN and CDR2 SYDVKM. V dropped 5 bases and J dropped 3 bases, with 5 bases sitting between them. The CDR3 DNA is TGTGCCAGCAGTAATCTCTACGAGCAGTACTTC. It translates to CASSNLYEQYF. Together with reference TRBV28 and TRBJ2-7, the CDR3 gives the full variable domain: DVKVTQSSRYLVKRTGEKVFLECVQDMDHENMFWYRQDPGLGLRLIYFSYDVKMKEKGDIPEGYSVSREKKERFSLILESASTNQTSMYLCASSNLYEQYFGPGTRLTVT.

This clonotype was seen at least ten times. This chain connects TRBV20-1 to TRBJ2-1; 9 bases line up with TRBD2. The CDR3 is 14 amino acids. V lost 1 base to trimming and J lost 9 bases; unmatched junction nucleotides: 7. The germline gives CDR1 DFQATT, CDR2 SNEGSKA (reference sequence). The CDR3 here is CSARVAGGPVEQFF. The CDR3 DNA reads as TGCAGTGCTAGAGTGGCGGGAGGGCCGGTTGAGCAGTTCTTC.

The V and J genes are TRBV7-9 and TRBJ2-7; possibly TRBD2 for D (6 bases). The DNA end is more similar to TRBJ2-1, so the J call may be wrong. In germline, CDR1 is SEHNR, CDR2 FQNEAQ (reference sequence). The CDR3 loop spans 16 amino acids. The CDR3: CASSYGVGTGDYEQFF. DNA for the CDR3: TGTGCCAGCAGCTACGGGGTGGGGACTGGTGACTACGAGCAGTTCTTC.

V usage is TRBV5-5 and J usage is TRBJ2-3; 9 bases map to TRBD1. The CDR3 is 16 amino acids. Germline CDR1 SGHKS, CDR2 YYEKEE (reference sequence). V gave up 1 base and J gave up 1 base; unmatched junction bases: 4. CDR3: CASSLRDREGTDTQYF. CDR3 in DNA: TGTGCCAGCAGCTTGCGGGACAGGGAAGGCACAGATACGCAGTATTTT.

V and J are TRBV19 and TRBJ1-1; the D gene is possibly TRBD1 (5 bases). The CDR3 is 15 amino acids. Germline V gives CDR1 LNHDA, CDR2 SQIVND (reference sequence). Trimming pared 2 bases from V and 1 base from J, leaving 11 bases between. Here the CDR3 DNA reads TGTGCCAGTAGTATACTCGGGACGGGGAACACTGAAGCTTTCTTT. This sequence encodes CASSILGTGNTEAFF.

The CDR3 nucleotides are TGTGCCACCAGTGATCCTAATTCCCTGACAGCAACCCCAACCCCATATCAGCCCCAGCATTTT. The encoded protein is CATSDPNSLTATPTPYQPQHF. V is TRBV24-1 and J is TRBJ1-5; possibly TRBD1 for D (5 bases). The V gene's germline CDR1 is KGHDR and CDR2 SFDVKD. V dropped 3 bases and J dropped 5 bases, with 31 bases sitting between them. This CDR3 has 21 residues.

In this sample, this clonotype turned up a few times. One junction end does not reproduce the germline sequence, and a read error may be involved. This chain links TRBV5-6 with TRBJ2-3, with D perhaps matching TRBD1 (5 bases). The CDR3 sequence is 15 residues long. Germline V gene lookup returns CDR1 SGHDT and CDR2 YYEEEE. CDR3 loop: CASSLEQGRTETQYF. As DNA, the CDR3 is TGTGCCAGCAGCTTGGAGCAGGGTCGCACAGAGACGCAGTATTTT.

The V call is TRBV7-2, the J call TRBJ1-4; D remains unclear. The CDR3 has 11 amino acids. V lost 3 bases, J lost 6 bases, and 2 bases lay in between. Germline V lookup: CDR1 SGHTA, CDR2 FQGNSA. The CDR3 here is CASSFHEKLFF. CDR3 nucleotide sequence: TGTGCCAGCAGCTTCCATGAAAAACTGTTTTTT.

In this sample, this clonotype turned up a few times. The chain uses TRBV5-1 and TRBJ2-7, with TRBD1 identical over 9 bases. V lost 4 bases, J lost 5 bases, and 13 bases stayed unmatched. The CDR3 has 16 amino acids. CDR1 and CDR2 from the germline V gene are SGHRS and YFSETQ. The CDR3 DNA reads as TGCGCCAGCAGCCTGTTGACAGGGGGAGCGCCCAACGAGCAGTACTTC. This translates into CASSLLTGGAPNEQYF.

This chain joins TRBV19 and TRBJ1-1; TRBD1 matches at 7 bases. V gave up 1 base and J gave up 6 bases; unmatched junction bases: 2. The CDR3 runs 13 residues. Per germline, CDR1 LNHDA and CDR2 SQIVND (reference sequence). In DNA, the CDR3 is TGTGCCAGTAGTATAGCTAGGGGGCCTGAAGCTTTCTTT. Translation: CASSIARGPEAFF. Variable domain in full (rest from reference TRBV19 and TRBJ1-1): DGGITQSPKYLFRKEGQNVTLSCEQNLNHDAMYWYRQDPGQGLRLIYYSQIVNDFQKGDIAEGYSVSREKKESFPLTVTSAQKNPTAFYLCASSIARGPEAFFGQGTRLTVV.

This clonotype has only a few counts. CDR3 residues: CASRDSWANEKLFF. The CDR3 DNA follows: TGTGCCAGCAGGGATTCGTGGGCTAATGAAAAACTGTTTTTT. The chain has TRBV2 and TRBJ1-4, with D hard to call. Looked up from germline, CDR1 is SNHLY and CDR2 is FYNNEI. The CDR3 consists of 14 residues. V was clipped by 6 bases and J by 3 bases, with 11 bases between them.

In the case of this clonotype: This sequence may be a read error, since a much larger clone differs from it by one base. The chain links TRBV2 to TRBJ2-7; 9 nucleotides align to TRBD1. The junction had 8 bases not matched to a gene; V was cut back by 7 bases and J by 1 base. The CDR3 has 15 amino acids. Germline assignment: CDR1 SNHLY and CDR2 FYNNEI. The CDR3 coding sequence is TGTGCCAGCATGGGGACAGGGCCACGTTCCTACGAGCAGTACGTC. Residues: CASMGTGPRSYEQYV.

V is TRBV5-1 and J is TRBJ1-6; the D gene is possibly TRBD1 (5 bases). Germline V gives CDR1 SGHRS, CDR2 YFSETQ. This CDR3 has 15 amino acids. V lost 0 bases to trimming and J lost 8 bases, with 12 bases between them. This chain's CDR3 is CASSLEGRTDSPLHF. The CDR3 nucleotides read TGCGCCAGCAGCTTGGAGGGGCGGACGGATTCACCCCTCCACTTT.

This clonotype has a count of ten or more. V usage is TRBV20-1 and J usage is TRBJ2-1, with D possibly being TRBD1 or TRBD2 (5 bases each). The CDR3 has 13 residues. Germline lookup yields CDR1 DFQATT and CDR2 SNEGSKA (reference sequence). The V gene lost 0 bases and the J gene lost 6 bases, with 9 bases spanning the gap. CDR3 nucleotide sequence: TGCAGTGCTAGAGACCGGGGCCGCAATGAGCAGTTCTTC. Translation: CSARDRGRNEQFF.

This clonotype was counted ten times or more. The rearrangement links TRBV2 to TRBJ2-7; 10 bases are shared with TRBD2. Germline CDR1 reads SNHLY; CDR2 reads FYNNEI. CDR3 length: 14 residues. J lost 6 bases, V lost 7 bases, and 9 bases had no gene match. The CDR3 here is CASKSASGSREQYF. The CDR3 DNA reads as TGTGCCAGCAAGAGCGCTAGCGGGAGTCGCGAGCAGTACTTC.

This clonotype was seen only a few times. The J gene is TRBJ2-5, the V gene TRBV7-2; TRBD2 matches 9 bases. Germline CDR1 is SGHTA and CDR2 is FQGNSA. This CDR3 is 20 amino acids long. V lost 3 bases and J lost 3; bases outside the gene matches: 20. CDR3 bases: TGTGCCAGCAGCTTCCCCCCCTTTGGACTGGCTAGCGGGATTGAAGAGACCCAGTACTTC. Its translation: CASSFPPFGLASGIEETQYF.

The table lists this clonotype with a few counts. The CDR3 nucleotides are TGTGCCAGTAGTATAGATAGGGCTAACGAGCAGTACTTC. This codes for CASSIDRANEQYF. The V call is TRBV19, the J call TRBJ2-7; D uncertain. Germline CDR1 and CDR2: LNHDA and SQIVND (reference sequence). Trimming took 0 bases from V and 5 from J, leaving 8 bases between them. This CDR3 region has 13 residues.

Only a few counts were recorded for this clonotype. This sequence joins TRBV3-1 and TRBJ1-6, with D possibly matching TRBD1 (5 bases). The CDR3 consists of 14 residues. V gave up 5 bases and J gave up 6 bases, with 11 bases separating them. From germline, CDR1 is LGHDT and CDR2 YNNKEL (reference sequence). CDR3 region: CASSGDSLNSPLHF. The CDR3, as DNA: TGTGCCAGCAGCGGCGACAGTCTTAATTCACCCCTCCACTTT.

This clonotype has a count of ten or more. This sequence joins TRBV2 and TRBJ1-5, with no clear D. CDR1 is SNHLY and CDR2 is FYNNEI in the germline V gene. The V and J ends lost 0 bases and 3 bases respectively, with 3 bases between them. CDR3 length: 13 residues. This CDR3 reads CASSEAFNQPQHF. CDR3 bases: TGTGCCAGCAGTGAAGCATTCAATCAGCCCCAGCATTTT.

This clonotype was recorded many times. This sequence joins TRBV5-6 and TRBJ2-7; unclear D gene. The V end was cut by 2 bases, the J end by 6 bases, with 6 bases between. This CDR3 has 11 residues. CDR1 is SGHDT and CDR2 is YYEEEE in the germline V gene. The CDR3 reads CASSFMSEQYF. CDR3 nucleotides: TGTGCCAGCAGCTTCATGAGCGAGCAGTACTTC. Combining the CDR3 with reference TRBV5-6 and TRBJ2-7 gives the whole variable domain DAGVTQSPTHLIKTRGQQVTLRCSPKSGHDTVSWYQQALGQGPQFIFQYYEEEERQRGNFPDRFSGHQFPNYSSELNVNALLLGDSALYLCASSFMSEQYFGPGTRLTVT.

Written as DNA, the CDR3 is TGTGCCAGCAGTTCGGGGACTAGCGGGAGGTGGGAGACCCAGTACTTC. Translated: CASSSGTSGRWETQYF. This chain connects TRBV28 to TRBJ2-5, with 15 bases identical to TRBD2. V lost 4 bases, J lost 5 bases, and 5 bases stayed unmatched. CDR3 length: 16 amino acids. In germline, CDR1 is MDHEN, CDR2 SYDVKM.

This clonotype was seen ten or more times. CDR3 in DNA: TGTGCCAGCAGTACGGGAGGGAGTCAGCCCCAGCATTTT. Translation: CASSTGGSQPQHF. The chain recombines TRBV2 with TRBJ1-5; D uncertain. Trimming pared 5 bases from V and 6 bases from J, leaving 11 bases between. The CDR3 is 13 amino acids. The V gene's germline CDR1 is SNHLY and CDR2 FYNNEI.

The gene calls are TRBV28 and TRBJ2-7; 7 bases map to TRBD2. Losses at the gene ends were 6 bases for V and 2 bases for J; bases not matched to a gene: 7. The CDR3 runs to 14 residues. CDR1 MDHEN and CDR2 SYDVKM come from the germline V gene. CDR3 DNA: TGTGCCAGCAGACCAGCGGGATCTACCTACGAGCAGTACTTC. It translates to CASRPAGSTYEQYF.

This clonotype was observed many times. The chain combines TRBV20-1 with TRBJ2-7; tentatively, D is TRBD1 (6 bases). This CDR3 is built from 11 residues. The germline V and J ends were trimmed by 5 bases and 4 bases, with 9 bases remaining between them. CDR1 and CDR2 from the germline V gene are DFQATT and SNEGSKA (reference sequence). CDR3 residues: CSAVQGYEQYF. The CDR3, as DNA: TGCAGTGCTGTCCAGGGGTACGAGCAGTACTTC.